This T cell receptor (beta chain) was observed in a study of T cell clones after liver transplantation (dated by TCRdb to the late 2010s). Some background on the complete study: ITN030ST, the source of the samples, was a randomized trial that attempted immunosuppression withdrawal within 2 years of liver transplantation. Donor-reactive T cell clones were identified using TCRbeta sequencing after a pre-transplant mixed lymphocyte reaction and were then followed in post-transplant blood. Third party-reactive TCRbeta sequences were also identified from pre-transplant MLRs to serve as an antigen-independent comparator for donor-reactive sequences. Three of the eight recipients were HCV-positive; the others were transplanted for non-autoimmune, non-viral indications. The subjects received no induction therapy and were kept on standard immunosuppression until randomization at 12-24 months post-transplant. Tolerance meant complete immunosuppression withdrawal for at least one year without liver enzymes rising beyond twice the upper limit of normal. Blood samples were collected pre-transplant, pre-randomization before withdrawal, and post-randomization after either full withdrawal or failed withdrawal. A cohort of 8 liver transplant recipients was studied, of whom 3 were classified as tolerant and 5 as non-tolerant.

CDR3 length: 15 amino acids, cysteine to phenylalanine. The read is trimmed to its CDR3 DNA, 45 bases read in frame from base 1. CDR1 and CDR2 (LNHDA, SQIVND) derive from the germline V gene (reference sequence). The germline V end is reduced by 0 bases and the J end by 4 bases; junction bases left unmatched: 4. Thawed unstimulated PBMCs were stained for CD3, CD4 and CD8 and FACS-sorted into CD3+CD4+ and CD3+CD8+ populations. Each of the 8 studied subjects was randomized to immunosuppression withdrawal. The Qiagen DNeasy Blood and Tissue Kit was used for isolation of genomic DNA. General findings and caveats noted by the study authors: When repertoire turnover was taken into account, detection of donor-reactive sequences was significantly reduced in 7 of 8 subjects for CD4 and in 8 of 8 subjects for CD8. Donor-reactive sequences decreased more than third party-reactive sequences, which suggests partial antigen-specific deletion that was not related to withdrawal success. Since no allograft tissue specimens were available, donor-reactive T cells may have migrated into the graft instead of being deleted. In two subjects, low numbers of available donor cells limited the measurable donor-reactive repertoire. In 5 of 8 subjects, circulating donor-reactive CD4 TCRbeta sequences decreased significantly after transplant, regardless of tolerance or HCV status. Because of small, heterogeneous patient numbers and non-standardized post-transplant time points, the conclusions were only preliminary.

High-throughput TCRbeta CDR3 sequencing of frozen genomic DNA was performed by immunoSEQ, with PCR amplification, mapping, bias correction and internal controls included. The original methods were these. Productive rearrangements were kept, and unique TCRbeta sequences were defined by CDR3 nucleotide sequence plus V and J gene. For a sequence to be called donor-reactive, it needed a frequency of at least 0.01% and at least 5-fold expansion in CFSE-low cells compared with unstimulated pre-transplant cells. Minimum frequency thresholds were set for each subject on the basis of the unstimulated sample with the lowest template count, so that a detection power of at least 90% was ensured. Repertoire turnover was measured by Jensen-Shannon divergence between the top 1000 TCRbeta sequences post- and pre-transplant. Changes in detection of donor-reactive sequences were tested with two-sided Fisher's exact tests. What TCRdb holds here is the immuneACCESS table cut down to in-frame rearrangements. Part of the clones is not present; checked against another copy, under half of the missing clones reflect an unresolved V gene, and the others are unexplained. V and J calls and clone size are as listed in that table; D and trimming were resolved from the DNA. In this sample the table shows some 61,000 clones, 70% to 75% of which occur a single time. The ten largest clones represent approximately 10% of the sample.

This clone was found a few times. Its antigen remains undetermined. Base qualities are not at hand, and no much larger clone is one base apart. This TCR was recovered from a human patient who received a liver transplant. Following transplantation, T cells from the graft donor may be among those present. The V and J genes are TRBV19 and TRBJ1-2; 8 middle bases align to TRBD1. This material consisted of CD4+ T cells from blood, taken at the 22-month timepoint. The CDR3 corresponds to CASSIDGTGFYGYTF. In nucleotides, the sequence is TGTGCCAGTAGTATAGACGGGACAGGTTTCTATGGCTACACCTTC.